Shown below are 9 T cell receptor delta chains from a single sample sequenced in a study of human gamma delta and Vdelta1 T cells. TCRdb re-called clones from the PCR reads using CATT. The table shows some 6,100 delta-chain clones, with almost 40% occurring only once. Their target antigens are unknown. Sample: Vdelta1 gamma-delta T cells from blood grown in culture (DOT cells). The receptors were sampled from a human donor in good health.

This clone counts as medium-sized. The V call is TRDV1, the J call TRDJ1; D is unclear. This CDR3 has 14 residues. V was pared by 7 bases and J by 7 bases, with 19 bases between. Germline CDR1 is TSWWSYY and CDR2 is QGS. The CDR3 DNA is TGTGCTCTTGAGGTGCCGCCGCCCCCTATTAAACTCATCTTT. Translated: CALEVPPPPIKLIF.

The chain uses TRDV1 and TRDJ1, with 8 bases matching TRDD3. The V segment lost 2 bases and the J segment 0 bases; nucleotides outside the gene matches: 23. The CDR3 has 22 amino acids. Germline CDR1 reads TSWWSYY; CDR2 reads QGS. As DNA, the CDR3 is TGTGCTCTTGGGGAAATTTTGACCGGGATACGCTGTATGAGGTGGTACACCGATAAACTCATCTTT. It translates to CALGEILTGIRCMRWYTDKLIF.

This clone was counted only a few times. The chain recombines TRDV1 with TRDJ1; D perhaps matches TRDD3 (5 bases). Trimming left V 1 base short and J 0 bases short, with 18 bases between. The CDR3 is 18 amino acids. The germline V gene encodes CDR1 TSWWSYY and CDR2 QGS. The DNA of the CDR3 is TGTGCTCTTGGGGAACCCCTCGCCAGGGGGTCTAACACCGATAAACTCATCTTT. Protein product: CALGEPLARGSNTDKLIF.

This clone was detected a few times. The chain combines TRDV1 with TRDJ1, with a tentative D call TRDD3 (5 bases). Trimming stripped 2 bases from V and 2 bases from J, with 12 bases between. The CDR3 has 15 residues. Germline lookup yields CDR1 TSWWSYY and CDR2 QGS. CDR3 sequence reads: CALGEIKWGTDKLIF. In DNA form, the CDR3 reads TGTGCTCTTGGGGAAATTAAGTGGGGTACCGATAAACTCATCTTT.

The genes are TRDV1 and TRDJ1, with D perhaps TRDD2 (5 bases). The CDR3 extends over 13 amino acids. The V end lost 5 bases, the J end lost 1 base, and 8 bases lay between the germline ends. Per the germline V gene, CDR1 is TSWWSYY and CDR2 is QGS. The CDR3 nucleotides read TGTGCTCTTGGGCTTCCCTTCACCGATAAACTCATCTTT. Its translation: CALGLPFTDKLIF.

This clone was found a few times. The genes are TRDV1 and TRDJ4, with 10 bases fitting TRDD3. From germline, CDR1 is TSWWSYY and CDR2 QGS. This CDR3 has 23 residues. With 2 bases clipped from V and 7 bases from J, the junction kept 34 bases outside the gene matches. The CDR3 coding sequence is TGTGCTCTTGGGGAAGCCAGGGGGATTATTTCCTTCCGTACTGGGGGATTTCTGGGGCGCCTGATCTTT. Translation: CALGEARGIISFRTGGFLGRLIF.

V gene TRDV1 combines with J gene TRDJ1; TRDD2 or TRDD3 may be the D gene (5 bases each). Germline V gene lookup returns CDR1 TSWWSYY and CDR2 QGS. V shed 0 bases and J shed 0 bases, with 26 bases lying between them. The CDR3 runs 21 residues. CDR3 loop: CALGELDPLPKRRYYTDKLIF. The CDR3 DNA is TGTGCTCTTGGGGAACTAGACCCCCTACCTAAGCGCCGATACTACACCGATAAACTCATCTTT.

This clone occurred once. The chain couples TRDV1 to TRDJ1; TRDD3 matches at 9 bases. The CDR3 loop spans 23 amino acids. Germline V gives CDR1 TSWWSYY, CDR2 QGS. The trim removed 4 bases at V and 0 bases at J, leaving 27 bases unmatched. CDR3 in amino acids: CALGGGIPPGRTGGKKYTDKLIF. In DNA form, the CDR3 reads TGTGCTCTTGGGGGTGGGATCCCCCCCGGCCGTACTGGGGGAAAGAAGTACACCGATAAACTCATCTTT.

V usage is TRDV1 and J usage is TRDJ1; 7 nucleotides line up with TRDD3. The CDR3 is 23 residues long. Germline V lookup: CDR1 TSWWSYY, CDR2 QGS. The V and J ends lost 2 bases and 0 bases, in that order; junction bases with no gene match: 27. CDR3 nucleotide sequence: TGTGCTCTTGGGGAAGATAGGGTGAGTTATCCCTTTCGGCTGGGGGGGTACACCGATAAACTCATCTTT. Protein sequence: CALGEDRVSYPFRLGGYTDKLIF.